The clone carrying this T cell receptor (beta chain) was observed once. As handled by the study authors: Cell counts per sample came from amplifying reference gene primers. Repertoires were generated with immunoSEQ multiplex PCR, while TCRdb's copy carries only in-frame clones and drops some. V, J and clone size reflect that table, while D and trimming were determined from the DNA. The sample shows about 99,000 clones, about four fifths of them seen only once. Germline assignment: CDR1 LNHDA and CDR2 SQIVND (reference sequence). The ends lost 3 bases at V and 6 bases at J; junction bases unmatched: 4. The CDR3 length is 13 residues. The record originates from a study of blood T cell repertoires in COVID-19. Study-level background: T cells, B-cell-depleted T cells, or PBMCs provided the cDNA or gDNA that served as material.

The sequenced sample consisted of peripheral blood. The V and J genes are TRBV19 and TRBJ2-7; 8 bases agree with TRBD1. This TCR derives from a woman of 80 years or more with active or convalescent COVID-19. The CDR3 loop reads CASSMGQVPEQYF. In DNA form, the CDR3 reads TGTGCCAGTAGTATGGGACAGGTTCCCGAGCAGTACTTC. Together with reference TRBV19 and TRBJ2-7, the CDR3 gives the full variable domain: DGGITQSPKYLFRKEGQNVTLSCEQNLNHDAMYWYRQDPGQGLRLIYYSQIVNDFQKGDIAEGYSVSREKKESFPLTVTSAQKNPTAFYLCASSMGQVPEQYFGPGTRLTVT.